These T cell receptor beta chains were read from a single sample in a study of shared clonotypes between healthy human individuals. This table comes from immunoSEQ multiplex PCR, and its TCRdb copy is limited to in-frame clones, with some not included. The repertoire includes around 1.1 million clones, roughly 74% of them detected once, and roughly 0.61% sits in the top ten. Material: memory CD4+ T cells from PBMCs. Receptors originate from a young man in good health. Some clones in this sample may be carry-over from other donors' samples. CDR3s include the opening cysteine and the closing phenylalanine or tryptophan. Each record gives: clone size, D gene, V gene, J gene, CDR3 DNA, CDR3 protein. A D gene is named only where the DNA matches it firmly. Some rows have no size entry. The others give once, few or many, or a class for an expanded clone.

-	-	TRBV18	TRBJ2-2	TGTGCCAGCTCACCATTTACAGGGTCGAACACCGGGGAGCTGTTTTTT	CASSPFTGSNTGELFF
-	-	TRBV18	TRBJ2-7	TGTGCCAGCTCCAACCAAGGGTACGAGCAGTACTTC	CASSNQGYEQYF
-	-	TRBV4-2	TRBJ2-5	TGTGCCAGCAGCCGCACGACAGGCTTTCAAGAGACCCAGTACTTC	CASSRTTGFQETQYF
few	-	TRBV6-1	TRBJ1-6	TGTGCCAGCAGTGAGTGGGGAACAGTTAATTCACCCCTCCACTTT	CASSEWGTVNSPLHF
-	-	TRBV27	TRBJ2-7	TGTGCCAGCAGTTCCGGGGGTATCGGCCGCCACGAGCAGTACTTC	CASSSGGIGRHEQYF
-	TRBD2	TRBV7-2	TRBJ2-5	TGTGCCAGCAGGTGGGGGACTACCCAAGAGACCCAGTACTTC	CASRWGTTQETQYF
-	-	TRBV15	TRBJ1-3	TGTGCCACCAGCAGACAATCGACAGGTACTGGAAACACCATATATTTT	CATSRQSTGTGNTIYF
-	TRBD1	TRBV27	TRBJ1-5	TGTGCCAGCAGTTCCAGGGGGCGCAGTCAGCCCCAGCATTTT	CASSSRGRSQPQHF
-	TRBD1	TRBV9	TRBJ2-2	TGTGCCAGCAGCGCAAGGGACAGGATCACCGGGGAGCTGTTTTTT	CASSARDRITGELFF
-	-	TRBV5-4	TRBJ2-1	TGTGCCAGCAGCGCAGCATGGGGGGCACTCGAAGGTAATGAGCAGTTCTTC	CASSAAWGALEGNEQFF
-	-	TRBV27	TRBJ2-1	TGTGCCACCGCCCGAGGGGGGGCCGGGTACAATGAGCAGTTCTTC	CATARGGAGYNEQFF
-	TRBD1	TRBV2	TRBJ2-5	TGTGCCAGCAGTCTTACAGGGGGCAGAGAGACCCAGTACTTC	CASSLTGGRETQYF
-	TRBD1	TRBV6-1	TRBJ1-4	TGTGCCAGCAGTGAAATTCCCGGGACAGGACTTCGGAAACTGTTTTTT	CASSEIPGTGLRKLFF
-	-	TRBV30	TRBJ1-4	TGTGCCTGTAGTCCAGGGCTGGGTAATGAAAAACTGTTTTTT	CACSPGLGNEKLFF
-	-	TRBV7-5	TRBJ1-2	TGTGTCAGAAGCTTACTTCGTCGGGGCCTAAATACCGCGAACTATGGCTACACCTTC	CVRSLLRRGLNTANYGYTF